This T cell receptor beta chain was identified during a study of T cell changes during pregnancy in multiple sclerosis. This CDR3 has 16 residues. Per germline, CDR1 SGHRS and CDR2 YFSETQ. Trimming stripped 3 bases from V and 3 bases from J, with 16 bases between. Assay used: immunoSEQ multiplex PCR; TCRdb lists only in-frame clones, some missing. The sample has more than 60,000 clones; roughly nine tenths are singletons. The starting material was peripheral blood, obtained in the second trimester of pregnancy. The sequence was obtained from a female donor with multiple sclerosis, enrolled in a pregnancy study. The chain has TRBV5-1 and TRBJ1-3; D is unresolved. The CDR3 coding sequence is TGCGCCAGCAGCTGGAGGGAGGGTAAGGGTGGAAACACCATATATTTT. Translating it yields CASSWREGKGGNTIYF.